Below are 27 T cell receptor beta chains sequenced from a single sample in a study of shared clonotypes between healthy human individuals. Clones were sequenced by immunoSEQ multiplex PCR, and TCRdb holds only the in-frame ones, with some missing. This table holds approximately 530,000 clones, about 96% found once. Sequencing was carried out using naive CD4+ T cells sorted from blood. Subset specified: CD45RA+ positively selected. These receptors were obtained from a woman in her thirties in good health.

The chain couples TRBV19 to TRBJ1-1; D not resolved. CDR3 size: 14 residues. V was clipped by 7 bases and J by 0 bases, with 12 bases between them. Germline-derived CDR1 and CDR2 are LNHDA and SQIVND (reference sequence). The CDR3 sequence is CASKDGLLNTEAFF. The CDR3 DNA reads as TGTGCCAGTAAGGACGGCCTACTGAACACTGAAGCTTTCTTT.

The chain recombines TRBV27 with TRBJ2-5; D could derive from TRBD1 or TRBD2 (5 bases each). Germline CDR1 reads MNHEY; CDR2 reads SMNVEV (reference sequence). V gave up 8 bases and J gave up 5 bases, with 21 bases separating them. The length of the CDR3 is 15 residues. The CDR3 sequence is CASPSSGRSLETQYF. CDR3 bases: TGTGCCAGCCCAAGTTCGGGGCGCTCATTGGAGACCCAGTACTTC.

V and J are TRBV5-4 and TRBJ2-3; 8 bases fit TRBD2. The germline V gene has CDR1 SGHNT and CDR2 YYREEE (reference sequence). CDR3 size: 15 residues. V dropped 0 bases and J dropped 5; count of bases not matched to a gene: 5. CDR3 loop: CASSLAAGGVDTQYF. The CDR3 DNA sequence: TGTGCCAGCAGCTTGGCGGCGGGAGGCGTAGATACGCAGTATTTT.

This clone was observed a single time. The rearrangement uses TRBV28 and TRBJ1-3; D not certain. Trimming removed 4 bases at V and 3 bases at J, with 13 bases between. CDR1 is MDHEN, CDR2 SYDVKM, per germline. The CDR3 sequence is 15 residues long. CDR3 residues: CASSYPEWGGNTIYF. In DNA, the CDR3 is TGTGCCAGCAGTTATCCCGAGTGGGGTGGAAACACCATATATTTT.

The chain uses TRBV10-3 and TRBJ1-1, with a possible D match to TRBD1 (5 bases). Germline lookup yields CDR1 ENHRY and CDR2 SYGVKD. CDR3 length equals 15 residues. V lost 1 base to trimming and J lost 0 bases, with 9 bases between them. CDR3 in DNA: TGTGCCATCAGTGAGTTTGGGGGGATGAACACTGAAGCTTTCTTT. Translating gives CAISEFGGMNTEAFF.

The chain joins TRBV10-3 to TRBJ1-4; D not resolved. V gave up 2 bases and J gave up 8 bases, with 6 bases separating them. Looked up from germline, CDR1 is ENHRY and CDR2 is SYGVKD. This CDR3 has 12 amino acids. CDR3 loop: CAISEVGEKLFF. As DNA, the CDR3 is TGTGCCATCAGTGAGGTCGGGGAAAAACTGTTTTTT.

The chain carries TRBV20-1 and TRBJ2-7; no clear D. Per germline, CDR1 DFQATT and CDR2 SNEGSKA (reference sequence). Trimming left V 5 bases short and J 7 bases short, with 12 bases between. The CDR3 is made up of 11 amino acids. The CDR3 sequence is CSAGFQGEQYF. CDR3 DNA sequence: TGCAGTGCTGGTTTCCAAGGGGAGCAGTACTTC.

This chain links TRBV7-3 with TRBJ2-3; 8 nucleotides align to TRBD2. Germline CDR1 and CDR2: SGHTA and FQGTGA. V was pared by 5 bases and J by 4 bases, with 11 bases of the junction left unmatched. This CDR3 is 16 amino acids long. CDR3 nucleotides: TGTGCCAGCAGCATCACTAGCGGAGGGTTGGCAGATACGCAGTATTTT. It is translated as CASSITSGGLADTQYF.

The V and J genes are TRBV18 and TRBJ1-3; D unclear. The germline V gene encodes CDR1 KGHSH and CDR2 LQKENI. V was trimmed by 0 bases and J by 4 bases, leaving 10 bases between them. This CDR3 is built from 15 residues. The CDR3 here is CASSPPSGSGNTIYF. As DNA, the CDR3 is TGTGCCAGCTCACCACCGTCCGGGTCCGGAAACACCATATATTTT.

The chain carries TRBV5-8 and TRBJ2-5; maybe TRBD2 (6 bases). V lost 0 bases, J lost 2 bases, and 17 bases lay in between. Per germline, CDR1 SGHTS and CDR2 YDEGEE. The CDR3 contains 17 residues. CDR3 amino acids: CASSLGRASVIQETQYF. The DNA of the CDR3 is TGTGCCAGCAGCTTGGGCCGGGCTAGCGTAATTCAAGAGACCCAGTACTTC.

The chain carries TRBV7-9 and TRBJ2-7; 10 positions agree with TRBD2. Trimming took 4 bases from V and 4 from J; bases not matched to a gene: 10. Germline assignment: CDR1 SEHNR and CDR2 FQNEAQ (reference sequence). This CDR3 has 16 amino acids. CDR3: CASSSPEREGQYEQYF. The CDR3 bases are TGTGCCAGCAGCTCCCCGGAGCGGGAGGGCCAATACGAGCAGTACTTC.

The V and J genes are TRBV29-1 and TRBJ1-2; a weak D match, TRBD1 (5 bases). Trimming shortened V by 7 bases and J by 5 bases, and 20 bases separated the two germline ends. There are 14 residues in the CDR3. In germline, CDR1 is SQVTM, CDR2 ANQGSEA. The CDR3 is CSADRDEKTYGYTF. The CDR3 DNA follows: TGCAGCGCCGACCGGGACGAAAAAACTTATGGCTACACCTTC.

The chain has TRBV7-9 and TRBJ1-1; D not certain. From germline, CDR1 is SEHNR and CDR2 FQNEAQ (reference sequence). V lost 5 bases, J lost 0 bases, and 4 bases lay in between. The CDR3 contains 12 residues. CDR3 residues: CASSHLNTEAFF. CDR3 bases: TGTGCCAGCAGCCACCTGAACACTGAAGCTTTCTTT.

The chain uses TRBV27 and TRBJ1-3; no definite D call. Germline V lookup: CDR1 MNHEY, CDR2 SMNVEV (reference sequence). This CDR3 contains 16 residues. Trimming took 0 bases from V and 8 from J, leaving 17 bases between them. CDR3 coding DNA: TGTGCCAGCAGTTTATCAACCCCGGAGGCCGGGGACACCATATATTTT. Encoded protein: CASSLSTPEAGDTIYF.

This chain uses TRBV7-9 with TRBJ1-1; 7 nucleotides agree with TRBD1. Germline V lookup: CDR1 SEHNR, CDR2 FQNEAQ (reference sequence). The length of the CDR3 is 14 residues. J gave up 2 bases and V 9 bases, and 9 bases lay outside the gene matches. This CDR3 is CASLRDRGNTEAFF. The CDR3 nucleotides read TGTGCCAGTTTGCGGGACAGAGGAAACACTGAAGCTTTCTTT.

This clone has only one observation. The chain is built from TRBV28 and TRBJ2-2; 7 nucleotides align to TRBD2. V gave up 5 bases and J gave up 4 bases; unmatched junction bases: 16. CDR1 is MDHEN and CDR2 is SYDVKM in the germline V gene. This CDR3 is 18 amino acids long. CDR3 coding DNA: TGTGCCAGCAGTCAAGCTGGGGGGAGGGCCGATGGCACCGGGGAGCTGTTTTTT. It translates to CASSQAGGRADGTGELFF.

The V and J genes are TRBV19 and TRBJ1-6, with D unresolved. This CDR3 is built from 14 residues. The germline CDR1 and CDR2 sequences are LNHDA and SQIVND (reference sequence). V was clipped by 7 bases and J by 7 bases, with 14 bases between them. CDR3 residues: CASTTALLNSPLHF. The DNA of the CDR3 is TGTGCCAGTACGACTGCCCTGCTGAATTCACCCCTCCACTTT. The full variable domain, with the rest looked up from reference TRBV19 and TRBJ1-6, is DGGITQSPKYLFRKEGQNVTLSCEQNLNHDAMYWYRQDPGQGLRLIYYSQIVNDFQKGDIAEGYSVSREKKESFPLTVTSAQKNPTAFYLCASTTALLNSPLHFGNGTRLTVT.

V usage is TRBV10-1 and J usage is TRBJ2-1; 10 bases fit TRBD2. V lost 2 bases and J lost 1; bases outside the gene matches: 2. This CDR3 region has 16 residues. CDR1 and CDR2 from the germline V gene are WNHNN and SYGVQD (reference sequence). CDR3 in amino acids: CASSEASGSSYNEQFF. As DNA, the CDR3 is TGCGCCAGCAGTGAGGCTAGCGGGAGTTCCTACAATGAGCAGTTCTTC.

V gene TRBV2 combines with J gene TRBJ1-5; D call uncertain. Germline CDR1 reads SNHLY; CDR2 reads FYNNEI. The CDR3 contains 15 residues. V was clipped by 5 bases and J by 2 bases, with 13 bases between them. The CDR3 reads CASSSLPGGNQPQHF. The CDR3 DNA is TGTGCCAGCAGTTCTCTCCCGGGAGGCAATCAGCCCCAGCATTTT. Variable domain in full (rest from reference TRBV2 and TRBJ1-5): EPEVTQTPSHQVTQMGQEVILRCVPISNHLYFYWYRQILGQKVEFLVSFYNNEISEKSEIFDDQFSVERPDGSNFTLKIRSTKLEDSAMYFCASSSLPGGNQPQHFGDGTRLSIL.

This clone is a singleton in its sample. This chain uses TRBV6-5 with TRBJ2-3; 8 positions match TRBD1. This CDR3 contains 15 residues. J was trimmed by 9 bases and V by 5 bases; bases with no gene match: 13. Germline V CDR1 and CDR2: MNHEY, SVGAGI. CDR3 nucleotides: TGTGCCAGCAGTAGCCCAGGGGGCCCAGATGACACGCAGTATTTT. It translates to CASSSPGGPDDTQYF.

V usage is TRBV9 and J usage is TRBJ2-2, with D tentatively TRBD1 or TRBD2 (5 bases each). The V gene's germline CDR1 is SGDLS and CDR2 YYNGEE. The V gene lost 5 bases and the J gene lost 3 bases, with 17 bases spanning the gap. The CDR3 contains 16 residues. As DNA, the CDR3 is TGTGCCAGCAGTGCCCAGGGACCGCTAGACACCGGGGAGCTGTTTTTT. Amino acids: CASSAQGPLDTGELFF. The complete variable domain, with remaining parts taken from reference TRBV9 and TRBJ2-2, reads DSGVTQTPKHLITATGQRVTLRCSPRSGDLSVYWYQQSLDQGLQFLIQYYNGEERAKGNILERFSAQQFPDLHSELNLSSLELGDSALYFCASSAQGPLDTGELFFGEGSRLTVL.

This clone was found a few times. Within the sample, other DNA sequences also encode this same CDR3. This chain uses TRBV28 with TRBJ1-5; unclear D gene. The CDR3 spans 15 residues. From germline, CDR1 is MDHEN and CDR2 SYDVKM. V was trimmed by 5 bases and J by 1 base, leaving 12 bases between them. DNA for the CDR3: TGTGCCAGCAGTCTGGGAGGGAACAGCAATCAGCCCCAGCATTTT. As protein: CASSLGGNSNQPQHF.

The CDR3 nucleotides read TGTGCCAGCTCACCCGGAGCAGTCGAGGGAAACACCATATATTTT. Translation: CASSPGAVEGNTIYF. This chain links TRBV18 with TRBJ1-3; D ambiguous. V was shortened by 3 bases and J by 4 bases, with 13 bases between the two germline ends. The CDR3 length is 15 residues. Germline V gene sequence: CDR1 KGHSH, CDR2 LQKENI.

The V and J genes are TRBV4-1 and TRBJ2-7; TRBD2 agrees at 7 bases. CDR1 is MGHRA and CDR2 is YSYEKL in the germline V gene. This CDR3 region has 17 residues. Trimming took 4 bases from V and 2 from J; bases not matched to a gene: 14. CDR3 region: CASSPRYTSEITYEQYF. CDR3 nucleotides: TGCGCCAGCAGCCCCCGATACACTAGCGAAATAACCTACGAGCAGTACTTC.

This clone was observed once. The rearrangement uses TRBV5-1 and TRBJ2-1, with D tentatively TRBD1 or TRBD2 (5 bases each). V gave up 5 bases and J gave up 8 bases, with 17 bases separating them. CDR3 length: 14 amino acids. CDR1 SGHRS and CDR2 YFSETQ come from the germline V gene. The CDR3 sequence: CASSSGTALYEQFF. In DNA, the CDR3 is TGCGCCAGCAGTTCCGGGACGGCGCTATATGAGCAGTTCTTC.

This chain links TRBV6-5 with TRBJ2-5; D tentatively fits TRBD1 or TRBD2 (5 bases each). The V gene's germline CDR1 is MNHEY and CDR2 SVGAGI. There are 15 residues in the CDR3. V shed 7 bases and J shed 7 bases, with 22 bases lying between them. DNA for the CDR3: TGTGCCAGCATTGACACCCTACAGGTGGCGGGGACCCAGTACTTC. Translating gives CASIDTLQVAGTQYF.

The chain carries TRBV5-4 and TRBJ2-3; 7 nucleotides match TRBD2. The V and J ends lost 2 bases and 4 bases, in that order; junction bases with no gene match: 4. Germline values: CDR1 SGHNT, CDR2 YYREEE (reference sequence). The CDR3 covers 14 residues. The CDR3 loop reads CASSLAGRADTQYF. DNA for the CDR3: TGTGCCAGCAGCTTAGCAGGGAGGGCAGATACGCAGTATTTT. Drawing the rest from reference TRBV5-4 and TRBJ2-3, the complete variable domain is ETGVTQSPTHLIKTRGQQVTLRCSSQSGHNTVSWYQQALGQGPQFIFQYYREEENGRGNFPPRFSGLQFPNYSSELNVNALELDDSALYLCASSLAGRADTQYFGPGTRLTVL.